This T cell receptor beta chain appears in the sequencing data of a study of human T cells and chemical hapten exposure. Germline assignment: CDR1 SGDLS and CDR2 YYNGEE. The CDR3 loop spans 13 amino acids. The sample's time point: healthy volunteer bleed at 2 weeks. From whole blood left unfractionated, total RNA was extracted. This clonotype turned up a few times. Germline and junction disagree at one end, which may indicate a read error. TCRdb re-called the RACE reads with MiXCR, one entry per CDR3 protein. The sample lists approximately 45,000 distinct CDR3 sequences; approximately 4.7% were seen once.

V usage is TRBV9 and J usage is TRBJ1-2; no definite D call. The origin of this receptor is a female donor in good health. Some clones in this sample may be carry-over from other donors' samples. Sequenced sample: whole blood. Here the CDR3 reads CASSSGRGSGDTF. The CDR3 DNA reads as TGTGCCAGCAGCTCGGGGAGAGGCTCTGGCGACACCTTC.